The T cell receptor (beta chain) under discussion was sequenced for a study of PD-1 blockade in mismatch repair-deficient tumors. Study information: All were previously treated, progressing patients with some twelve mismatch repair-deficient cancer types.

V shed 4 bases, J shed 4 bases, and the junction held 4 bases outside the gene matches. Germline lookup yields CDR1 SQVTM and CDR2 ANQGSEA. There are 13 residues in the CDR3. This clone was seen a single time. The antigen is unknown. Every patient had mismatch repair deficiency by PCR or immunohistochemistry. A few pembrolizumab responders had their TCRs sequenced. Only in-frame clones appear in the TCRdb table, and some are missing; sequencing was by immunoSEQ multiplex PCR. Counted here are about 100,000 clones, 82% occurring once; the ten biggest clones make up 6.3%. Study findings and constraints: Rapid post-treatment expansion, then contraction, generally preceding radiologic response, marked tumor-resident clones.

This material consisted of peripheral blood, taken about eight months after starting pembrolizumab. This clonotype was obtained from an adult with mismatch repair-deficient cancer. The chain uses TRBV29-1 and TRBJ2-7, with 10 bases that match TRBD2. CDR3 nucleotide sequence: TGCAGCGTTGTGACTAGCGGGCGATACGAGCAGTACTTC. Protein: CSVVTSGRYEQYF.